The 9 T cell receptor beta chains listed next were all sequenced from one sample in a study of cytomegalovirus exposure and HLA in healthy donors. It was with 60 Vbeta and 13 Jbeta primers that the PCR ran. TCRdb's table, derived via immunoSEQ multiplex PCR, lists solely in-frame clones and lacks some. The sample has nearly 110,000 clones, less than 85% seen once. The sequencing sample was made of PBMCs. These receptor sequences come from a man in his sixties in good health and CMV-seronegative.

J is TRBJ2-1 and V is TRBV5-1; 8 positions match TRBD2. The CDR3 contains 16 residues. Germline assignment: CDR1 SGHRS and CDR2 YFSETQ. J gave up 7 bases and V 4 bases, and 13 bases lay outside the gene matches. CDR3 protein: CASSDLKRGGFNEQFF. For the CDR3, the DNA is TGCGCCAGCAGCGATTTGAAACGGGGGGGTTTTAATGAGCAGTTCTTC.

This chain links TRBV9 with TRBJ1-4; D is possibly TRBD1 (5 bases). CDR3 size: 15 residues. Germline lookup yields CDR1 SGDLS and CDR2 YYNGEE. Trimming cost V 3 bases and J 7 bases, with 16 bases left between them. The CDR3: CASSATRALGEKLFF. The CDR3 nucleotides read TGTGCCAGCAGCGCAACCAGGGCGTTAGGTGAAAAACTGTTTTTT. Drawing the rest from reference TRBV9 and TRBJ1-4, the complete variable domain is DSGVTQTPKHLITATGQRVTLRCSPRSGDLSVYWYQQSLDQGLQFLIQYYNGEERAKGNILERFSAQQFPDLHSELNLSSLELGDSALYFCASSATRALGEKLFFGSGTQLSVL.

The chain is built from TRBV4-3 and TRBJ1-1; D is possibly TRBD1 (6 bases). The CDR3 contains 17 residues. Trimming took off 4 bases at V and 1 base at J, with 19 bases between the two ends. CDR1 is LGHNA, CDR2 YSLEER, per germline. The CDR3 here is CASSRLYVGGANTEAFF. CDR3 sequence (DNA): TGCGCCAGCAGCCGACTATACGTGGGGGGGGCGAACACTGAAGCTTTCTTT.

This chain connects TRBV28 to TRBJ2-3, with 7 bases aligning to TRBD2. V shed 6 bases and J 1 base; nucleotides not matched to a gene: 4. Germline loops: CDR1 MDHEN, CDR2 SYDVKM. This CDR3 is 14 amino acids long. The CDR3 region is CASSLSGGTDTQYF. CDR3 DNA: TGTGCCAGCAGCCTGAGCGGGGGCACAGATACGCAGTATTTT.

CDR3 bases: TGTGCCAGCAGCGTAACCGGGACAGGGTGGGGCTACACCTTC. Its protein product is CASSVTGTGWGYTF. This sequence joins TRBV9 and TRBJ1-2; the match to TRBD1 covers 9 bases. The J segment lost 8 bases and the V segment lost 1 base, leaving 6 bases of the junction unmatched. CDR3 size: 14 residues. Germline V gene data show CDR1 as SGDLS and CDR2 as YYNGEE.

The chain combines TRBV18 with TRBJ1-4; D gene unclear. Trimming pared 3 bases from V and 8 bases from J, leaving 13 bases between. This CDR3 region has 14 residues. Germline CDR1 is KGHSH and CDR2 is LQKENI. The DNA for the CDR3 is TGTGCCAGCTCACCGGGCATAGGCGCCGAAAAACTGTTTTTT. Translated, it gives CASSPGIGAEKLFF.

The chain employs TRBV9 and TRBJ1-1, with D possibly being TRBD1 (6 bases). CDR1 and CDR2 (germline): SGDLS, YYNGEE. This CDR3 region has 15 residues. V lost 4 bases to trimming and J lost 0 bases, with 13 bases between them. The CDR3: CASSSRQVMNTEAFF. The CDR3 coding sequence is TGTGCCAGCAGCTCCAGACAGGTTATGAACACTGAAGCTTTCTTT. The entire variable domain, with the rest obtained from reference TRBV9 and TRBJ1-1, is as follows: DSGVTQTPKHLITATGQRVTLRCSPRSGDLSVYWYQQSLDQGLQFLIQYYNGEERAKGNILERFSAQQFPDLHSELNLSSLELGDSALYFCASSSRQVMNTEAFFGQGTRLTVV.

The CDR3 nucleotides are TGTGCCAGCAGGCGACAGGGAACGAACACCGGGGAGCTGTTTTTT. Protein sequence: CASRRQGTNTGELFF. J is TRBJ2-2 and V is TRBV2; 7 bases line up with TRBD1. The J segment lost 0 bases and the V segment lost 6 bases, leaving 4 bases of the junction unmatched. Germline CDR1 reads SNHLY; CDR2 reads FYNNEI. The CDR3 is made up of 15 amino acids.

The chain combines TRBV5-5 with TRBJ2-5; 7 nucleotides line up with TRBD1. Trimming removed 3 bases from V and 2 bases from J; junction bases left unmatched: 7. CDR3 size: 15 residues. CDR1 and CDR2 from the germline V gene are SGHKS and YYEKEE (reference sequence). This CDR3 is CASSSGQRHQETQYF. The DNA of the CDR3 is TGTGCCAGCAGCTCGGGACAGCGACATCAAGAGACCCAGTACTTC.